These 20 T cell receptor beta chains were all obtained from the same sample, sequenced in a study of cytomegalovirus exposure and HLA in healthy donors. PCR was performed using 60 Vbeta and 13 Jbeta primers. Libraries were prepared by immunoSEQ multiplex PCR; TCRdb keeps only in-frame clonotypes and omits some of them. The table counts 200,000 to 250,000 clones; about 1% lies in the top ten. Sequencing used PBMCs. Receptor source: a girl aged 2 to 10 in good health and CMV-seropositive.

This chain connects TRBV29-1 to TRBJ1-1, with a possible D match to TRBD1 (5 bases). CDR1 and CDR2 from the germline V gene are SQVTM and ANQGSEA. The CDR3 covers 14 residues. The V end was cut by 7 bases, the J end by 4 bases, with 19 bases between. CDR3 DNA: TGCAGCGCACACACGTGGCAGGGAGGCACTGAAGCTTTCTTT. Encoded protein: CSAHTWQGGTEAFF.

V usage is TRBV5-1 and J usage is TRBJ2-5; 8 positions agree with TRBD1. V lost 5 bases and J lost 4; bases outside the gene matches: 10. Germline CDR1 is SGHRS and CDR2 is YFSETQ. The CDR3 extends over 15 amino acids. This chain's CDR3 is CASRSDRGVPETQYF. In nucleotides, the CDR3 is TGCGCCAGCAGATCCGACAGGGGTGTTCCAGAGACCCAGTACTTC.

The V gene is TRBV9, the J gene TRBJ2-5; 13 bases are a match to TRBD2. The CDR3 is 18 amino acids. The germline CDR1 and CDR2 sequences are SGDLS and YYNGEE. Trimming took 3 bases from V and 1 from J; bases not matched to a gene: 9. The CDR3 coding sequence is TGTGCCAGCAGCGACCGGACTAGCGGGAGAGGGGGCCAAGAGACCCAGTACTTC. This codes for CASSDRTSGRGGQETQYF.

The chain has TRBV18 and TRBJ1-2, with 11 bases identical to TRBD1. V gave up 3 bases and J gave up 4 bases; unmatched junction bases: 7. Germline V CDR1 and CDR2: KGHSH, LQKENI. The CDR3 runs to 16 residues. The CDR3 sequence: CASSPSKGTGGYGYTF. The CDR3 DNA sequence: TGTGCCAGCTCACCTTCGAAGGGGACAGGGGGCTATGGCTACACCTTC.

The chain is built from TRBV5-5 and TRBJ2-7; 8 nucleotides line up with TRBD1. The junction had 4 bases not matched to a gene; V was cut back by 4 bases and J by 7 bases. The length of the CDR3 is 12 residues. Germline CDR1 reads SGHKS; CDR2 reads YYEKEE (reference sequence). The chain's CDR3 is CASSQTGEEQYF. CDR3 DNA: TGTGCCAGCAGCCAGACAGGGGAGGAGCAGTACTTC.

The rearrangement uses TRBV19 and TRBJ2-7; D is unresolved. The CDR3 runs to 14 residues. V lost 4 bases and J lost 0, with 10 bases in between. Germline V lookup: CDR1 LNHDA, CDR2 SQIVND (reference sequence). This CDR3 is CASSTSRLSYEQYF. CDR3 nucleotide sequence: TGTGCCAGTAGTACCTCGAGGCTCTCCTACGAGCAGTACTTC.

The rearrangement joins TRBV7-9 to TRBJ1-4; D may be TRBD1 (5 bases). CDR3 length: 16 residues. The V and J ends lost 3 bases and 7 bases respectively, with 18 bases between them. Germline CDR1 and CDR2: SEHNR and FQNEAQ (reference sequence). The CDR3 DNA follows: TGTGCCAGCAGCTTTTCGGGGGGGGGTAACGGTGAAAAACTGTTTTTT. This sequence encodes CASSFSGGGNGEKLFF.

The chain is built from TRBV6-5 and TRBJ2-5, with 8 bases fitting TRBD2. The CDR3 runs 13 residues. The germline CDR1 and CDR2 sequences are MNHEY and SVGAGI. J was trimmed by 5 bases and V by 7 bases; bases with no gene match: 6. CDR3 in DNA: TGTGCCAGCACCGACAGCGGGAGCGAGACCCAGTACTTC. This encodes CASTDSGSETQYF.

The V call is TRBV14, the J call TRBJ2-1; 10 nucleotides match TRBD1. The germline gives CDR1 SGHDN, CDR2 FVKESK. The length of the CDR3 is 15 residues. V dropped 0 bases and J dropped 6; count of bases not matched to a gene: 2. CDR3 nucleotide sequence: TGTGCCAGCAGCCAAGAGTGGGACAGGGGCAATGAGCAGTTCTTC. Its translation: CASSQEWDRGNEQFF.

The gene calls are TRBV15 and TRBJ1-1; D not certain. The V end lost 2 bases, the J end lost 0 bases, and 4 bases lay between the germline ends. This CDR3 spans 13 amino acids. Germline V lookup: CDR1 LNHNV, CDR2 YYDKDF (reference sequence). CDR3 loop: CATSRTLNTEAFF. Written as DNA, the CDR3 is TGTGCCACCAGCAGAACTTTGAACACTGAAGCTTTCTTT.

The gene calls are TRBV7-6 and TRBJ2-2; 8 bases map to TRBD2. CDR3 length: 15 amino acids. Germline loops: CDR1 SGHVS, CDR2 FNYEAQ. With V trimmed by 4 bases and J by 1 base, 2 bases remained unmatched. The CDR3 DNA is TGTGCCAGCAGCTCCGGGACTAGGAACACCGGGGAGCTGTTTTTT. Translating gives CASSSGTRNTGELFF. The full variable domain, completed using reference TRBV7-6 and TRBJ2-2, is GAGVSQSPRYKVTKRGQDVALRCDPISGHVSLYWYRQALGQGPEFLTYFNYEAQQDKSGLPNDRFSAERPEGSISTLTIQRTEQRDSAMYRCASSSGTRNTGELFFGEGSRLTVL.

The chain recombines TRBV28 with TRBJ1-3, with D maybe TRBD1 (6 bases). The length of the CDR3 is 17 residues. Trimming removed 6 bases at V and 0 bases at J, with 18 bases between. The germline CDR1 and CDR2 sequences are MDHEN and SYDVKM. CDR3 sequence: CASSVMGQRFSGNTIYF. The CDR3 DNA reads TGTGCCAGCAGCGTAATGGGACAACGATTCTCTGGAAACACCATATATTTT.

CDR3 amino acids: CASSFGGETEAFF. The CDR3, as DNA: TGTGCCAGCAGTTTTGGGGGCGAAACTGAAGCTTTCTTT. V usage is TRBV27 and J usage is TRBJ1-1; D is possibly TRBD1 (6 bases). The CDR3 contains 13 residues. CDR1 is MNHEY and CDR2 is SMNVEV in the germline V gene (reference sequence). Trimming removed 3 bases from V and 5 bases from J, with 10 bases in between.

This rearrangement joins TRBV19 to TRBJ2-2, with 9 bases identical to TRBD2. CDR3 length equals 15 residues. J lost 7 bases, V lost 7 bases, and 10 bases had no gene match. CDR1 and CDR2 (germline): LNHDA, SQIVND (reference sequence). In nucleotides, the CDR3 is TGTGCCAGTACAGGGCTAGCGGGAAATGTCGGGGAGCTGTTTTTT. Translated, it gives CASTGLAGNVGELFF.

The chain is built from TRBV6-1 and TRBJ2-7; perhaps TRBD2 as D (7 bases). The length of the CDR3 is 20 residues. Trimming shortened V by 3 bases and J by 3 bases, and 30 bases separated the two germline ends. Germline values: CDR1 MNHNS, CDR2 SASEGT. The chain's CDR3 is CASSEEAGETYREGGYEQYF. The CDR3 DNA sequence: TGTGCCAGCAGTGAGGAAGCTGGGGAAACTTACAGGGAGGGGGGCTACGAGCAGTACTTC.

The chain joins TRBV28 to TRBJ1-1; D not certain. In germline, CDR1 is MDHEN, CDR2 SYDVKM. The CDR3 spans 13 residues. The V end was cut by 6 bases, the J end by 10 bases, with 18 bases between. The CDR3 nucleotides read TGTGCCAGCAGCCTTCTAGTTCGTAAGACAGCTTTCTTT. This gives the protein CASSLLVRKTAFF.

The chain joins TRBV19 to TRBJ2-1; 7 bases map to TRBD2. CDR1 and CDR2 (germline): LNHDA, SQIVND (reference sequence). Trimming took 5 bases from V and 5 from J; bases not matched to a gene: 9. The CDR3 totals 15 residues. CDR3: CASSPTSSSHNEQFF. The CDR3, as DNA: TGTGCCAGTAGTCCGACTAGCTCGAGTCACAATGAGCAGTTCTTC.

J is TRBJ2-1 and V is TRBV10-1; 10 nucleotides match TRBD2. CDR1 and CDR2 from the germline V gene are WNHNN and SYGVQD (reference sequence). V lost 0 bases, J lost 6 bases, and 11 bases stayed unmatched. This CDR3 spans 18 amino acids. CDR3 in DNA: TGCGCCAGCAGTGAGTCGATGGCTAGCGGGAGAACAGTCAATGAGCAGTTCTTC. It encodes CASSESMASGRTVNEQFF.

This chain uses TRBV6-6 with TRBJ1-1; no reliable D call. V shed 5 bases and J shed 10 bases, with 11 bases lying between them. The CDR3 contains 11 residues. Germline assignment: CDR1 MNHNY and CDR2 SVGAGI (reference sequence). CDR3 DNA: TGTGCCAGCAGTCCCCTCCTCGGAGCTTTCTTT. Residues: CASSPLLGAFF.

J is TRBJ2-1 and V is TRBV14; 10 bases match TRBD1. In germline, CDR1 is SGHDN, CDR2 FVKESK. The CDR3 totals 17 residues. V shed 3 bases, J shed 7 bases, and the junction held 12 bases outside the gene matches. The CDR3 bases are TGTGCCAGCAGCCAGGGTTGGGGGACAGGGGATTGGAATGAGCAGTTCTTC. The encoded protein is CASSQGWGTGDWNEQFF.